The 27 T cell receptor beta chains below come from one sample, sequenced in a study of OX40 agonist ivuxolimab in advanced cancers. TCRdb keeps only in-frame clones here, not all; method: immunoSEQ multiplex PCR. The data show 45,000 to 75,000 clones, with about four fifths seen just once and more than 0.9% held by the top ten. Sequencing used CD4+ or CD8+ T cells sorted from blood, obtained in a trial of the OX40 agonist ivuxolimab. Receptors originate from an adult with an advanced solid tumor such as melanoma, head and neck, liver or kidney cancer.

The V gene is TRBV10-3, the J gene TRBJ1-2, with unresolved D. The CDR3 loop spans 15 amino acids. Germline assignment: CDR1 ENHRY and CDR2 SYGVKD. V was trimmed by 3 bases and J by 4 bases, leaving 15 bases between them. CDR3 nucleotides: TGTGCCATCAGTGAAGGCAGCCCCCCGGGCTATGGCTACACCTTC. Protein product: CAISEGSPPGYGYTF.

The V and J genes are TRBV6-5 and TRBJ1-1; D possibly corresponds to TRBD1 (6 bases). This CDR3 region has 14 residues. Germline V CDR1 and CDR2: MNHEY, SVGAGI. Deletions cut 0 bases from V and 4 bases from J, with 9 bases between. CDR3 nucleotides: TGTGCCAGCAGTTACTCAACAGGGCCCACTGAAGCTTTCTTT. Its protein product is CASSYSTGPTEAFF.

CDR3 residues: CASSISTDTQYF. DNA for the CDR3: TGTGCCAGTAGTATTAGCACAGATACGCAGTATTTT. The rearrangement uses TRBV19 and TRBJ2-3; D unresolved. The germline V gene has CDR1 LNHDA and CDR2 SQIVND (reference sequence). The germline V and J ends were trimmed by 3 bases and 0 bases, with 1 base remaining between them. The CDR3 loop spans 12 amino acids. Full variable domain (remainder filled in from reference TRBV19 and TRBJ2-3): DGGITQSPKYLFRKEGQNVTLSCEQNLNHDAMYWYRQDPGQGLRLIYYSQIVNDFQKGDIAEGYSVSREKKESFPLTVTSAQKNPTAFYLCASSISTDTQYFGPGTRLTVL.

The V and J genes are TRBV6-6 and TRBJ2-1; no reliable D call. V shed 0 bases and J shed 6 bases, with 6 bases lying between them. CDR3 length: 13 residues. CDR1 is MNHNY and CDR2 is SVGAGI in the germline V gene (reference sequence). CDR3 bases: TGTGCCAGCAGTTACTCGCTCTTCAATGAGCAGTTCTTC. This codes for CASSYSLFNEQFF.

The chain employs TRBV5-1 and TRBJ2-1, with 9 positions matching TRBD1. CDR1 and CDR2 (germline): SGHRS, YFSETQ. J was trimmed by 4 bases and V by 2 bases; bases with no gene match: 4. The length of the CDR3 is 15 residues. DNA of the CDR3: TGCGCCAGCAGCTTCGGGACAGGGATTTACAATGAGCAGTTCTTC. It translates to CASSFGTGIYNEQFF.

The chain recombines TRBV6-5 with TRBJ1-2; 7 nucleotides line up with TRBD1. J lost 8 bases, V lost 5 bases, and 8 bases had no gene match. CDR3 length: 13 amino acids. Germline V gives CDR1 MNHEY, CDR2 SVGAGI. The CDR3 loop reads CASSEQGKRGYTF. The CDR3 DNA reads as TGTGCCAGCAGTGAACAGGGGAAACGAGGCTACACCTTC.

DNA of the CDR3: TGTGCCAGCAGCGTAAACCCTGAAGAGACCCAGTACTTC. Its translation is CASSVNPEETQYF. The gene calls are TRBV9 and TRBJ2-5; D is unresolved. The ends were cut back, 1 base at V and 3 bases at J, with 7 bases in the middle. CDR3 length: 13 amino acids. Germline assignment: CDR1 SGDLS and CDR2 YYNGEE.

This clone was observed a single time. The chain employs TRBV14 and TRBJ2-7; the D call may be TRBD1 or TRBD2 (5 bases each). Trimming left V 4 bases short and J 6 bases short, with 19 bases between. This CDR3 has 15 residues. Germline values: CDR1 SGHDN, CDR2 FVKESK. The CDR3 region has the DNA TGTGCCAGCAGCCGTGACCGGGTCAGGGCGGGCGAGCAGTACTTC. This codes for CASSRDRVRAGEQYF.

The chain links TRBV12-5 to TRBJ2-7; the match to TRBD2 covers 12 bases. After removal of 1 base from V and 6 bases from J, the junction contained 10 bases not matched to a gene. The CDR3 covers 17 residues. The germline V gene has CDR1 LGHNT and CDR2 FRNRAP. CDR3 in amino acids: CASGLERVRTSGAEQYF. CDR3 nucleotide sequence: TGTGCTAGTGGTTTGGAAAGGGTTCGGACTAGCGGGGCCGAGCAGTACTTC.

This chain connects TRBV10-3 to TRBJ2-3; D assignment may be TRBD1 or TRBD2 (5 bases each). The germline V gene has CDR1 ENHRY and CDR2 SYGVKD. The V end was cut by 6 bases, the J end by 2 bases, with 15 bases between. The CDR3 is made up of 15 amino acids. The CDR3 coding sequence is TGTGCCATCAGGAGGGATGGGGGAAACACAGATACGCAGTATTTT. Encoded protein: CAIRRDGGNTDTQYF.

In DNA form, the CDR3 reads TGTGCCAGCAGCCTGGGGGCGCAACGCGAGCAGTACTTC. Its translation is CASSLGAQREQYF. The genes are TRBV14 and TRBJ2-7, with D perhaps matching TRBD1 (6 bases). The CDR3 loop spans 13 amino acids. Germline V lookup: CDR1 SGHDN, CDR2 FVKESK. V was trimmed by 4 bases and J by 6 bases, leaving 13 bases between them.

The J gene is TRBJ2-3, the V gene TRBV5-4; D is unresolved. The CDR3 is 12 residues long. V dropped 0 bases and J dropped 8 bases, with 7 bases sitting between them. Per the germline V gene, CDR1 is SGHNT and CDR2 is YYREEE (reference sequence). The CDR3 sequence: CASSLDGGTQYF. The CDR3 DNA reads as TGTGCCAGCAGCTTGGATGGTGGTACGCAGTATTTT.

The V gene is TRBV5-1, the J gene TRBJ1-6; TRBD1 might be the D (5 bases). CDR3 length: 15 residues. Germline lookup yields CDR1 SGHRS and CDR2 YFSETQ. The V and J ends lost 0 bases and 7 bases respectively, with 11 bases between them. For the CDR3, the DNA is TGCGCCAGCAGCTTGGAGAGACAGAAAAATTCACCCCTCCACTTT. Translation gives CASSLERQKNSPLHF. The whole variable domain, filled in from reference TRBV5-1 and TRBJ1-6, reads KAGVTQTPRYLIKTRGQQVTLSCSPISGHRSVSWYQQTPGQGLQFLFEYFSETQRNKGNFPGRFSGRQFSNSRSEMNVSTLELGDSALYLCASSLERQKNSPLHFGNGTRLTVT.

This clone was detected only once. CDR3 nucleotides: TGTGCCAGCAGCTTAGCGAACAGGCAACCCTACGAGCAGTACTTC. Amino acids: CASSLANRQPYEQYF. V and J are TRBV13 and TRBJ2-7, with D possibly being TRBD1 (5 bases). This CDR3 comprises 15 residues. Deletions cut 1 base from V and 2 bases from J, with 12 bases between. The germline CDR1 and CDR2 sequences are PRHDT and FYEKMQ (reference sequence). Together with reference TRBV13 and TRBJ2-7, the CDR3 gives the full variable domain: AAGVIQSPRHLIKEKRETATLKCYPIPRHDTVYWYQQGPGQDPQFLISFYEKMQSDKGSIPDRFSAQQFSDYHSELNMSSLELGDSALYFCASSLANRQPYEQYFGPGTRLTVT.

The chain couples TRBV5-1 to TRBJ1-2, with unresolved D. The CDR3 spans 15 residues. CDR1 and CDR2 (germline): SGHRS, YFSETQ. V lost 0 bases and J lost 0, with 9 bases in between. The CDR3 nucleotides are TGCGCCAGCAGCTTGGCCGGGGATTCTAACTATGGCTACACCTTC. Translating gives CASSLAGDSNYGYTF. Full variable domain (remainder filled in from reference TRBV5-1 and TRBJ1-2): KAGVTQTPRYLIKTRGQQVTLSCSPISGHRSVSWYQQTPGQGLQFLFEYFSETQRNKGNFPGRFSGRQFSNSRSEMNVSTLELGDSALYLCASSLAGDSNYGYTFGSGTRLTVV.

The chain recombines TRBV29-1 with TRBJ1-3, with D hard to call. This CDR3 has 13 residues. Germline values: CDR1 SQVTM, CDR2 ANQGSEA. V lost 6 bases and J 0 bases, leaving 9 bases between the germline ends. CDR3 region: CSVTPSSGNTIYF. CDR3 nucleotides: TGCAGCGTCACACCATCCTCTGGAAACACCATATATTTT.

This clone was seen at least ten times. This chain uses TRBV4-1 with TRBJ2-5, with 7 bases matching TRBD1. In germline, CDR1 is MGHRA, CDR2 YSYEKL. The V segment lost 2 bases and the J segment 1 base; nucleotides outside the gene matches: 4. The CDR3 is 15 residues long. This CDR3 reads CASSQPDRAQETQYF. The CDR3 DNA reads as TGCGCCAGCAGCCAACCCGACAGGGCCCAAGAGACCCAGTACTTC.

The rearrangement links TRBV29-1 to TRBJ2-1; D may be TRBD2 (6 bases). Germline V gene data show CDR1 as SQVTM and CDR2 as ANQGSEA. There are 12 residues in the CDR3. V was clipped by 8 bases and J by 9 bases, with 17 bases between them. The CDR3 is CSIGGAGSEQFF. In DNA, the CDR3 is TGCAGCATCGGAGGGGCTGGTAGTGAGCAGTTCTTC.

In nucleotides, the CDR3 is TGTGCCAGCAGGCTGTCAGGGGACTATGGCTACACCTTC. This sequence encodes CASRLSGDYGYTF. This sequence joins TRBV6-1 and TRBJ1-2; D may be TRBD1 (6 bases). Trimming shortened V by 6 bases and J by 3 bases, and 11 bases separated the two germline ends. The CDR3 extends over 13 amino acids. In germline, CDR1 is MNHNS, CDR2 SASEGT.

V is TRBV4-2 and J is TRBJ2-1, with TRBD2 identical over 9 bases. Unmatched junction bases numbered 2, after V lost 1 base and J lost 4 bases. The CDR3 length is 15 residues. Germline loops: CDR1 LGHNA, CDR2 YNFKEQ. The CDR3 protein is CASSQVLAGYNEQFF. CDR3 sequence (DNA): TGTGCCAGCAGCCAAGTACTAGCGGGTTACAATGAGCAGTTCTTC.

This clone was recorded only once. The chain combines TRBV5-6 with TRBJ1-2; 12 bases line up with TRBD1. The CDR3 has 17 amino acids. CDR1 is SGHDT and CDR2 is YYEEEE in the germline V gene. V shed 4 bases and J 3 bases; nucleotides not matched to a gene: 10. The chain's CDR3 is CASSRGDRGRRHYGYTF. The CDR3 bases are TGTGCCAGCAGCCGGGGGGACAGGGGGCGAAGGCACTATGGCTACACCTTC.

The CDR3 sequence: CASSPTRGELFF. CDR3 DNA: TGTGCCAGTAGCCCCACGAGGGGGGAGCTGTTTTTT. The chain carries TRBV19 and TRBJ2-2, with unresolved D. Germline assignment: CDR1 LNHDA and CDR2 SQIVND (reference sequence). CDR3 size: 12 residues. Trimming removed 6 bases from V and 8 bases from J, with 10 bases in between.

This chain joins TRBV29-1 and TRBJ1-2; a possible D gene is TRBD1 (6 bases). This CDR3 contains 17 residues. Germline assignment: CDR1 SQVTM and CDR2 ANQGSEA. V dropped 1 base and J dropped 0 bases, with 18 bases sitting between them. The CDR3 spells CSVEGLWGGRANYGYTF. The CDR3 region has the DNA TGCAGCGTTGAAGGGTTGTGGGGGGGGCGAGCTAACTATGGCTACACCTTC.

The genes are TRBV2 and TRBJ2-1; D remains ambiguous. In germline, CDR1 is SNHLY, CDR2 FYNNEI. V was pared by 9 bases and J by 9 bases, with 21 bases between. There are 14 residues in the CDR3. Here the CDR3 DNA reads TGTGCCAGTAGATGGGTCTTCGGTTCTCCTGAGCAGTTCTTC. Its translation: CASRWVFGSPEQFF.

This chain connects TRBV5-1 to TRBJ2-5, with D uncertain. This CDR3 is 15 amino acids long. Germline V gene sequence: CDR1 SGHRS, CDR2 YFSETQ. V lost 3 bases and J 0 bases, leaving 12 bases between the germline ends. CDR3 protein: CASSSNNPYQETQYF. In nucleotides, the CDR3 is TGCGCCAGCAGCTCAAACAACCCGTACCAAGAGACCCAGTACTTC.

The chain is built from TRBV5-5 and TRBJ2-7; 11 nucleotides align to TRBD2. Germline V lookup: CDR1 SGHKS, CDR2 YYEKEE (reference sequence). J gave up 2 bases and V 0 bases, and 4 bases lay outside the gene matches. The CDR3 covers 16 residues. For the CDR3, the DNA is TGTGCCAGCAGCTTGGGTGGGACTAGCGGTACCTACGAGCAGTACTTC. It is translated as CASSLGGTSGTYEQYF.

This sequence joins TRBV7-3 and TRBJ2-1; D is possibly TRBD2 (6 bases). The CDR3 is 12 amino acids. Trimming removed 1 base from V and 9 bases from J, with 7 bases in between. Germline CDR1 and CDR2: SGHTA and FQGTGA. CDR3 sequence reads: CASSLSGAEQFF. CDR3 coding DNA: TGTGCCAGCAGCTTAAGCGGGGCTGAGCAGTTCTTC. Using reference TRBV7-3 and TRBJ2-1 for the parts outside the CDR3, the full variable domain is GAGVSQTPSNKVTEKGKYVELRCDPISGHTALYWYRQSLGQGPEFLIYFQGTGAADDSGLPNDRFFAVRPEGSVSTLKIQRTERGDSAVYLCASSLSGAEQFFGPGTRLTVL.